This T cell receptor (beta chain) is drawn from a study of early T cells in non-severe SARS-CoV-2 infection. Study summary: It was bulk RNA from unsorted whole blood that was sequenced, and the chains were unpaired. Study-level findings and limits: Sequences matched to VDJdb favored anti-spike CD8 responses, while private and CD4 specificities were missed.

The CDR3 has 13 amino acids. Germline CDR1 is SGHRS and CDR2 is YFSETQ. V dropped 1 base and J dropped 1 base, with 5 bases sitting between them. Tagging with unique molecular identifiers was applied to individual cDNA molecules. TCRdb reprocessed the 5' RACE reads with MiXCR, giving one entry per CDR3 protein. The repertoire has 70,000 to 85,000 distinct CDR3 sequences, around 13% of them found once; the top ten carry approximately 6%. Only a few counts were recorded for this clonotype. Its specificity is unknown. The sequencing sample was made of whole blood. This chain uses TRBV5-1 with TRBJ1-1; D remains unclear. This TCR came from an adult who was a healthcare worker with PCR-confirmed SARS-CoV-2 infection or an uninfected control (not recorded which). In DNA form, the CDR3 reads TGCGCCAGCAGCTTGCAACAGAACACTGAAGCTTTCTTT. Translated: CASSLQQNTEAFF.